Below, one T cell receptor (beta chain) is given with its context. There is no known antigen for this receptor. The input lacks base qualities; no much larger clone sits a single base away. Sample time point, as interpreted from the label and publication: 12 to 13 months on ibrutinib. For TCR beta library preparation, about 2 micrograms of genomic DNA were isolated from cryopreserved PBMCs. High-throughput TCR beta sequencing was performed on longitudinal blood samples from CLL patients receiving ibrutinib monotherapy. The patients took part in an open-label, single-center phase 2 trial of ibrutinib monotherapy. This record comes from a study of cytotoxic CD8 clonotypes in ibrutinib-treated CLL (dated by TCRdb to the early 2020s). About the full investigation: The cohort had about ten relapsed/refractory and more than 14 treatment-naive patients; 17 to 18 were IGHV unmutated. Partial responses were observed in approximately 24 patients and complete responses in 2; after a median follow-up of about 69 months, remission was maintained in approximately 14 patients and progression was observed in around twelve. Response samples were obtained after a median of 12 months of treatment, with a range of about 6 to 40 months. On average, each sample had a few hundred thousand productive templates and more than 85,000 productive rearrangements. Of the roughly 79 people in the trial, approximately 28 had longitudinal samples available. Cryopreserved peripheral blood mononuclear cells were obtained before treatment, at response, and at either sustained remission or disease progression. All remission and progressive disease samples were collected while patients were still receiving ibrutinib.

What the work shows at the level of the full study, not this receptor alone: Baseline clonality was found to be higher than that of age-matched healthy donors and was strongly correlated with circulating CD8+ T-cell counts. Clonality rose at ibrutinib response, remained stable during sustained remission, and dropped back toward baseline at progression. Sampling times were not matched between sustained-remission and progressing patients, and lymph node repertoires were not studied. Public clonotypes were rare and either shrank or stayed stable during treatment, and the rise in clonality at ibrutinib response reflected expansion of private clonotypes.

On a MiSeq, deep resolution sequencing aimed for a depth between 1 in 1 million and 1 in 200,000 T cells, with each clonotype covered 10x on average. The immunoSEQ hsTCRB Kit was used to generate the TCR beta libraries. On the authors' methods: ImmunoSEQ Data Assistant and ImmunoSEQ Analyzer were used for data analysis, and V, D and J genes were assigned according to IMGT definitions. Clonality, which ranges from 0 to 1, was calculated by subtracting the normalized Shannon entropy of productive rearrangement frequencies from one. Public clonotype analysis was restricted to overrepresented clonotypes comprising at least 0.05% of each patient's repertoire. Some twelve repertoires from age-matched healthy donors, obtained from immuneACCESS, served as clonality controls. TCRdb re-hosts the immuneACCESS table, in-frame sequences only. Its copies lack some clones; in the studies checked, an unresolved V gene accounts for under half of them, and the cause for the rest is not known. V, J and clone size reflect that table, while D and trimming were determined from the DNA. The sample includes under 200,000 clones, with roughly 80% observed a single time. The top ten clones comprise over 2% of the sample.

V was cut back by 4 bases and J by 1 base, leaving a gap of 11 bases between them. The CDR3 measures 14 amino acids from cysteine to phenylalanine. Only CDR3 DNA remains: 42 bases, in frame from the first base. The CDR1 and CDR2 encoded by the germline V gene are SGHRS and YFSETQ. The sample in question was PBMCs, obtained after 12 months of ibrutinib treatment. The chain uses TRBV5-1 and TRBJ1-1; D gene: possibly TRBD1, on 6 matching bases. This receptor was identified in a human donor with chronic lymphocytic leukemia. The DNA sequence is TGCGCCAGCAGCCTAGGGGACAAGAACACTGAAGCTTTCTTT. Its product reads: CASSLGDKNTEAFF.